Ten or more counts support the clone carrying this TCR beta chain. Time point given: persistent/refractory GD, antithyroid drugs over 5 years with positive TRAb. RNA isolated from PBMCs was used to make the TCR library. It was by American Thyroid Association guidelines that Graves' disease was diagnosed. Between the trimmed V and J ends, which lost 4 bases and 1 base, there was a span of 10 bases. The CDR3 extends over 14 amino acids. Construction of the TCR beta libraries employed iRepertoire HTBI primers in conjunction with Arm-PCR of CDR3 regions. Via MiXCR, TCRdb re-called the multiplex PCR reads, giving one row per CDR3 protein. The profile covers about 660,000 distinct CDR3 sequences, with around 30% appearing a single time and about two fifths taken by the ten largest. The data were taken from a study of regulatory T cells in long-lasting Graves disease.

The origin of this receptor is a female donor with Graves disease. V is TRBV12-3 or TRBV12-4 and J is TRBJ2-5; no reliable D call. Sequencing was performed on peripheral blood mononuclear cells (PBMCs), taken when the disease was refractory, from a patient treated with antithyroid drugs. CDR3 coding DNA: TGTGCCAGCAGTTCGGGCAGGACCCAAGAGACCCAGTACTTC. Protein: CASSSGRTQETQYF.